The 26 T cell receptor beta chains in this list originate from one sample, sequenced in a study of blood T cell repertoires in COVID-19. The repertoire was sequenced with immunoSEQ multiplex PCR; TCRdb's copy has only in-frame clones and lacks some. The repertoire includes more than 300,000 clones, roughly 91% of them detected once, and 1.5% to 2% sits in the top ten. Sequenced input: peripheral blood. Every receptor here comes from a woman in her 30s with COVID-19, enrolled during active disease.

The chain recombines TRBV24-1 with TRBJ1-1; tentatively, D is TRBD1 (5 bases). The V end was cut by 9 bases, the J end by 0 bases, with 10 bases between. From germline, CDR1 is KGHDR and CDR2 SFDVKD. This CDR3 is 13 amino acids long. CDR3 sequence: CATVTAMNTEAFF. The CDR3, as DNA: TGTGCCACCGTGACAGCCATGAACACTGAAGCTTTCTTT.

The chain is built from TRBV5-1 and TRBJ1-4; no reliable D call. V lost 4 bases to trimming and J lost 4 bases, with 8 bases between them. The V gene's germline CDR1 is SGHRS and CDR2 YFSETQ. The CDR3 runs to 13 residues. The CDR3 loop is CASSAGINEKLFF. The CDR3 nucleotides are TGCGCCAGCAGCGCGGGTATTAATGAAAAACTGTTTTTT.

V gene TRBV7-2 combines with J gene TRBJ2-2; no clear D. The germline V and J ends were trimmed by 6 bases and 6 bases, with 5 bases remaining between them. This CDR3 contains 11 residues. Germline V CDR1 and CDR2: SGHTA, FQGNSA. CDR3 residues: CASSIAGELFF. The CDR3 region has the DNA TGTGCCAGCAGTATTGCCGGGGAGCTGTTTTTT.

The V call is TRBV5-1, the J call TRBJ1-6; 7 bases line up with TRBD1. The trim removed 8 bases at V and 7 bases at J, leaving 6 bases unmatched. The germline V gene encodes CDR1 SGHRS and CDR2 YFSETQ. The CDR3 spans 13 residues. CDR3 amino acids: CARPGTANSPLHF. The CDR3 DNA reads as TGCGCCAGGCCCGGGACAGCGAATTCACCCCTCCACTTT. Combining the CDR3 with reference TRBV5-1 and TRBJ1-6 gives the whole variable domain KAGVTQTPRYLIKTRGQQVTLSCSPISGHRSVSWYQQTPGQGLQFLFEYFSETQRNKGNFPGRFSGRQFSNSRSEMNVSTLELGDSALYLCARPGTANSPLHFGNGTRLTVT.

The chain employs TRBV27 and TRBJ2-1, with 8 bases identical to TRBD1. Germline V gene lookup returns CDR1 MNHEY and CDR2 SMNVEV (reference sequence). After removal of 4 bases from V and 8 bases from J, the junction contained 13 bases not matched to a gene. This CDR3 contains 16 residues. The CDR3 protein is CASSSFLWAGGHEQFF. For the CDR3, the DNA is TGTGCCAGCAGTTCCTTCCTATGGGCAGGGGGCCATGAGCAGTTCTTC.

A single count supports this clone. The gene calls are TRBV6-5 and TRBJ1-2; possible D gene TRBD1, 5 bases. Between the trimmed V and J ends, which lost 6 bases and 7 bases, there was a span of 12 bases. Germline V gene data show CDR1 as MNHEY and CDR2 as SVGAGI. This CDR3 is built from 12 residues. This CDR3 reads CASSEAGTGYTF. In nucleotides, the CDR3 is TGTGCCAGCAGCGAGGCGGGGACTGGCTACACCTTC.

The chain employs TRBV7-2 and TRBJ1-4; 7 bases are shared with TRBD1. The V gene end was trimmed by 5 bases and the J gene end by 4 bases; junction bases not matched to a gene: 7. The CDR3 has 15 residues. Germline V gene lookup returns CDR1 SGHTA and CDR2 FQGNSA. The CDR3 DNA reads TGTGCCAGCAGCCCCCAGACAGGGTATAATGAAAAACTGTTTTTT. Its protein is CASSPQTGYNEKLFF.

This clone was seen a single time. The J gene is TRBJ2-7, the V gene TRBV13; D perhaps matches TRBD1 (5 bases). Germline lookup yields CDR1 PRHDT and CDR2 FYEKMQ (reference sequence). Trimming took 2 bases from V and 2 from J, leaving 7 bases between them. The CDR3 runs 13 residues. CDR3 sequence (DNA): TGTGCCAGCAGCTTACAGGGTCCCTACGAGCAGTACTTC. Protein product: CASSLQGPYEQYF.

The rearrangement joins TRBV6-6 to TRBJ2-1; 11 bases fit TRBD2. This CDR3 has 16 residues. V trimming: 6 bases; J trimming: 1 base; junction bases outside the gene matches: 5. Germline values: CDR1 MNHNY, CDR2 SVGAGI (reference sequence). The CDR3 spells CASRSSGGRSYNEQFF. CDR3 DNA: TGTGCCAGCAGGTCTAGCGGGGGGCGTTCCTACAATGAGCAGTTCTTC.

This clone came up once. The J gene is TRBJ2-5, the V gene TRBV7-8; D is possibly TRBD1 (7 bases). CDR1 and CDR2 (germline): SGHVS, FQNEAQ. V lost 1 base to trimming and J lost 5 bases, with 14 bases between them. The CDR3 is 15 amino acids. The CDR3 coding sequence is TGTGCCAGCAGCTTAGAGGAGGGGGCGCGGGAGACCCAGTACTTC. It is translated as CASSLEEGARETQYF.

This chain connects TRBV5-8 to TRBJ2-7, with 15 positions matching TRBD2. Germline V CDR1 and CDR2: SGHTS, YDEGEE. This CDR3 has 17 residues. Trimming removed 4 bases from V and 4 bases from J; junction bases left unmatched: 9. The CDR3 DNA is TGTGCCAGCAGCCGTACCCGGACTAGCGGGGGGGGGTACGAGCAGTACGTC. Its protein is CASSRTRTSGGGYEQYV.

The gene calls are TRBV2 and TRBJ1-1, with D perhaps matching TRBD1 (6 bases). From germline, CDR1 is SNHLY and CDR2 FYNNEI. CDR3 length equals 14 residues. The V end was cut by 6 bases, the J end by 6 bases, with 17 bases between. Written as DNA, the CDR3 is TGTGCCAGCAGGCTACAGGGTTTTTTCGCTGAAGCTTTCTTT. Encoded protein: CASRLQGFFAEAFF. Full variable domain (rest looked up from reference TRBV2 and TRBJ1-1): EPEVTQTPSHQVTQMGQEVILRCVPISNHLYFYWYRQILGQKVEFLVSFYNNEISEKSEIFDDQFSVERPDGSNFTLKIRSTKLEDSAMYFCASRLQGFFAEAFFGQGTRLTVV.

This rearrangement joins TRBV4-1 to TRBJ2-3, with 9 bases matching TRBD2. The CDR3 runs to 17 residues. Germline V lookup: CDR1 MGHRA, CDR2 YSYEKL. Trimming at V came to 0 bases and at J to 3 bases, leaving 7 bases not matched to a gene. CDR3 DNA: TGCGCCAGCAGCCAAGACCCGGGGCGGGGGGGAACAGATACGCAGTATTTT. It codes for CASSQDPGRGGTDTQYF.

The chain links TRBV6-5 to TRBJ2-3, with no clear D. Per germline, CDR1 MNHEY and CDR2 SVGAGI. This CDR3 region has 14 residues. V was pared by 6 bases and J by 6 bases, with 16 bases between. This chain's CDR3 is CASSPNPVGDTQYF. CDR3 nucleotide sequence: TGTGCCAGCAGCCCCAACCCTGTCGGGGATACGCAGTATTTT.

The chain employs TRBV5-1 and TRBJ2-1; D possibly corresponds to TRBD2 (6 bases). The V end lost 4 bases, the J end lost 7 bases, and 18 bases lay between the germline ends. Germline CDR1 is SGHRS and CDR2 is YFSETQ. CDR3 length: 15 residues. For the CDR3, the DNA is TGCGCCAGCAGCGCCGGGACTTGGGGGGTGAATGAGCAGTTCTTC. Translated: CASSAGTWGVNEQFF.

CDR3 sequence: CASSLQLGGVRYGYTF. In DNA, the CDR3 is TGTGCCAGCAGCCTTCAATTGGGGGGAGTCCGCTATGGCTACACCTTC. This chain uses TRBV6-4 with TRBJ1-2; D might be TRBD1 (5 bases). Trimming removed 6 bases at V and 4 bases at J, with 21 bases between. The V gene's germline CDR1 is MRHNA and CDR2 SNTAGT. The CDR3 sequence is 16 residues long.

Remarks on this clone: At the DNA level, this CDR3 is encoded by other sequences in the same sample as well. The V and J genes are TRBV29-1 and TRBJ1-2; D gene ambiguous. The germline V gene encodes CDR1 SQVTM and CDR2 ANQGSEA. V shed 6 bases and J shed 2 bases, with 10 bases lying between them. CDR3 size: 12 residues. CDR3 protein: CSVVGSNYGYTF. CDR3 in DNA: TGCAGCGTAGTGGGCAGCAACTATGGCTACACCTTC.

This clone was seen only once. This sequence joins TRBV4-2 and TRBJ2-3, with TRBD2 matching over 13 bases. Germline V CDR1 and CDR2: LGHNA, YNFKEQ. There are 16 residues in the CDR3. J gave up 9 bases and V 0 bases, and 6 bases lay outside the gene matches. The CDR3 DNA sequence: TGTGCCAGCAGCCAAGATACTAGCGGGGGGGCCTGGACGCAGTATTTT. Translation gives CASSQDTSGGAWTQYF.

This sequence joins TRBV19 and TRBJ1-2; D not certain. This CDR3 has 14 amino acids. Germline V gene sequence: CDR1 LNHDA, CDR2 SQIVND (reference sequence). V lost 9 bases and J lost 3, with 17 bases in between. The CDR3 protein is CARARPALDYGYTF. The CDR3 DNA is TGTGCCAGAGCCCGCCCCGCCCTGGACTATGGCTACACCTTC.

The chain recombines TRBV10-1 with TRBJ2-7, with a possible D match to TRBD1 (6 bases). The germline V gene has CDR1 WNHNN and CDR2 SYGVQD (reference sequence). V was cut by 3 bases and J by 3 bases, with 21 bases left in between. The CDR3 is 17 residues long. The CDR3 nucleotides read TGCGCCAGCAGTGATTTGGGAGAAGACAGGTTATACTACGAGCAGTACGTC. Amino acids: CASSDLGEDRLYYEQYV.

The chain links TRBV14 to TRBJ2-7; 8 bases are a match to TRBD1. Per the germline V gene, CDR1 is SGHDN and CDR2 is FVKESK. This CDR3 is 13 amino acids long. With V trimmed by 0 bases and J by 7 bases, 2 bases remained unmatched. The DNA of the CDR3 is TGTGCCAGCAGCCAAGATTGGACAGGGGAGCAGTACGTC. It translates to CASSQDWTGEQYV.

The CDR3 DNA follows: TGCGCCAGCAGCTTAAACGGCAATGAGCAGTTCTTC. It translates to CASSLNGNEQFF. The J gene is TRBJ2-1, the V gene TRBV5-1; D call uncertain. Germline V gives CDR1 SGHRS, CDR2 YFSETQ. Between the trimmed V and J ends, which lost 2 bases and 6 bases, there was a span of 6 bases. CDR3 length equals 12 residues.

This chain joins TRBV6-5 and TRBJ2-1; 7 nucleotides line up with TRBD1. From germline, CDR1 is MNHEY and CDR2 SVGAGI. This CDR3 contains 15 residues. Trimming cost V 2 bases and J 0 bases; bases outside gene matches: 1. In nucleotides, the CDR3 is TGTGCCAGCAGTTACGGGGACAGCTCCTACAATGAGCAGTTCTTC. It translates to CASSYGDSSYNEQFF.

The rearrangement joins TRBV5-4 to TRBJ1-1, with no clear D. This CDR3 is built from 12 residues. Looked up from germline, CDR1 is SGHNT and CDR2 is YYREEE (reference sequence). V lost 5 bases and J lost 7, with 12 bases in between. In DNA, the CDR3 is TGTGCCAGCAGGTCGGGAAGCTATGAAGCTTTCTTT. This encodes CASRSGSYEAFF. The entire variable domain, with the rest obtained from reference TRBV5-4 and TRBJ1-1, is as follows: ETGVTQSPTHLIKTRGQQVTLRCSSQSGHNTVSWYQQALGQGPQFIFQYYREEENGRGNFPPRFSGLQFPNYSSELNVNALELDDSALYLCASRSGSYEAFFGQGTRLTVV.

The V and J genes are TRBV6-1 and TRBJ2-1; 15 bases are a match to TRBD2. V shed 6 bases and J 13 bases; nucleotides not matched to a gene: 7. Germline CDR1 reads MNHNS; CDR2 reads SASEGT. The CDR3 spans 14 residues. The CDR3 DNA reads TGTGCCAGCAGACCGGGACTAGCGGGGGGACTACAGTTCTTC. Its protein product is CASRPGLAGGLQFF.

This chain connects TRBV5-8 to TRBJ2-4, with 7 bases that match TRBD1. V trimming: 0 bases; J trimming: 2 bases; junction bases outside the gene matches: 8. The length of the CDR3 is 17 residues. Germline values: CDR1 SGHTS, CDR2 YDEGEE. Here the CDR3 reads CASSLVWQGVTKNIQYF. The CDR3 DNA is TGTGCCAGCAGCTTGGTATGGCAGGGGGTTACCAAAAACATTCAGTACTTC.